This T cell receptor beta chain was found in a study of OX40 agonist ivuxolimab in advanced cancers. Clones were read by immunoSEQ multiplex PCR, and TCRdb kept only the in-frame ones, dropping some. The sample has 70,000 or so clones; more than 75% are singletons. CDR3 length: 14 amino acids. CDR1 LNHDA and CDR2 SQIVND come from the germline V gene (reference sequence). Trimming cost V 5 bases and J 3 bases, with 13 bases left between them. This chain joins TRBV19 and TRBJ1-2; D not certain. Sequences were derived from CD4+ or CD8+ T cells sorted from blood, sampled in a trial of the OX40 agonist ivuxolimab. The receptor was derived from an adult with an advanced solid tumor such as melanoma, head and neck, liver or kidney cancer. The CDR3 bases are TGTGCCAGTAGTTCGGGCAATGCGGACTATGGCTACACCTTC. It yields the protein CASSSGNADYGYTF.